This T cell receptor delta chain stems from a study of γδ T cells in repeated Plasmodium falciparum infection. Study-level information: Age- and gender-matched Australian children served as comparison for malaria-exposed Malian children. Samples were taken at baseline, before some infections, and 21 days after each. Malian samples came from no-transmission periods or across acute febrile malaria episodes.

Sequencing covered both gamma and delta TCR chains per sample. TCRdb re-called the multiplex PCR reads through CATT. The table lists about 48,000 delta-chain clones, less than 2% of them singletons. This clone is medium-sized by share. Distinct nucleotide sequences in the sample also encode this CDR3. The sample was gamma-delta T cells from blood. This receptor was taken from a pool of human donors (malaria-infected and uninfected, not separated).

CDR3 DNA: TGTGCTCTTGGGGAACCGGTCCGAAGGGGGATACCCAAACTCATCTTT. Translation: CALGEPVRRGIPKLIF. The V call is TRDV1, the J call TRDJ1; TRDD3 matches 9 bases. This CDR3 is built from 16 residues. Germline assignment: CDR1 TSWWSYY and CDR2 QGS. Losses at the gene ends were 1 base for V and 8 bases for J; bases not matched to a gene: 11.